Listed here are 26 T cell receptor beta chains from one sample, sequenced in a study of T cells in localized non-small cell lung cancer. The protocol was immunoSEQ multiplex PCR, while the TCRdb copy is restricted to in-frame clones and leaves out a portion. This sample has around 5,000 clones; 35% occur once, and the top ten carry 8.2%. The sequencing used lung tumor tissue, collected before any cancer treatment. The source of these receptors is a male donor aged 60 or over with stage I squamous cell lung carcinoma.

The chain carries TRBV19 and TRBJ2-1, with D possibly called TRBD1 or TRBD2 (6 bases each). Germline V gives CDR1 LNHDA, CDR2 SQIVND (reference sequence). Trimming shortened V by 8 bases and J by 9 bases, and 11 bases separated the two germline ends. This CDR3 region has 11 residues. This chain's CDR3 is CASPQGGEQFF. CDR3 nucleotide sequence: TGTGCCAGTCCACAGGGAGGTGAGCAGTTCTTC.

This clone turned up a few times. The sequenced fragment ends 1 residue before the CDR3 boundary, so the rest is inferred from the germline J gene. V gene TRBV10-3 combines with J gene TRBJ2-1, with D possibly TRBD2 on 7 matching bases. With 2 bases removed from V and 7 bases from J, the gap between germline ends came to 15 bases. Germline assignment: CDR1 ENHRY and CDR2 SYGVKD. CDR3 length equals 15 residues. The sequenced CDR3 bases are TGTGCCATCAGTGAGCGGGGGGCCAATTTGAATGAGCAGTTC. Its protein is CAISERGANLNEQF. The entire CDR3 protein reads CAISERGANLNEQFF.

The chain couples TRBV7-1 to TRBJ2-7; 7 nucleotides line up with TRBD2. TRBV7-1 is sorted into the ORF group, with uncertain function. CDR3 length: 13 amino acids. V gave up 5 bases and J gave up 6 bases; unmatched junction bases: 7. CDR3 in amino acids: CASSAFREGEQYF. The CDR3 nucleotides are TGTGCCAGCAGCGCCTTCAGGGAGGGCGAGCAGTACTTC.

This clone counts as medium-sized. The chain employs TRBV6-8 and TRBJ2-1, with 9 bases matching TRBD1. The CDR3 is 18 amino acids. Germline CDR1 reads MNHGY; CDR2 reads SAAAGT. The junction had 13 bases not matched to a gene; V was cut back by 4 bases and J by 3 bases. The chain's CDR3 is CASSLTGGDSRVYNEQFF. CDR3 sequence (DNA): TGTGCCAGCAGTTTAACAGGGGGCGACTCTCGGGTCTACAATGAGCAGTTCTTC.

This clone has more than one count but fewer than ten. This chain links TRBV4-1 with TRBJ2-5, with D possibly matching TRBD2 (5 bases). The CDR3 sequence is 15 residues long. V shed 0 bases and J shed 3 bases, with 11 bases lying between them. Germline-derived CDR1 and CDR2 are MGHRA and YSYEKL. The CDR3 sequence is CASSQDRTQKETQYF. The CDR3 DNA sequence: TGCGCCAGCAGCCAAGACCGGACTCAAAAAGAGACCCAGTACTTC.

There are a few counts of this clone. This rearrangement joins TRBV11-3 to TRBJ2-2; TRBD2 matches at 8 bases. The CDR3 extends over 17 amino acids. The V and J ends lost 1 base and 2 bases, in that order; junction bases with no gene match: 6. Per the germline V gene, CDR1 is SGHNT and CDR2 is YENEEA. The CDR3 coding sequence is TGTGCCAGCAGCTTAGTCGGCGGGGGGATAAACACCGGGGAGCTGTTTTTT. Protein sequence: CASSLVGGGINTGELFF.

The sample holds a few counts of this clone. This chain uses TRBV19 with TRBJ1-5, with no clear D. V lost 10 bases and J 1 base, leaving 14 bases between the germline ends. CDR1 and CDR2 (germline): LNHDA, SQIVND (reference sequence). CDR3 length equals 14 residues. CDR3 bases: TGTGCCACCCGGCATCTTAAAAGCAATCAGCCCCAGCATTTT. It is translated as CATRHLKSNQPQHF.

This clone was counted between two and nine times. CDR3: CASSGICTGNTIYF. For the CDR3, the DNA is TGTGCCAGCAGTGGGATTTGTACTGGAAACACCATATATTTT. J is TRBJ1-3 and V is TRBV6-8; D is unresolved. This CDR3 spans 14 amino acids. Trimming took 5 bases from V and 2 from J, leaving 10 bases between them. The germline gives CDR1 MNHGY, CDR2 SAAAGT.

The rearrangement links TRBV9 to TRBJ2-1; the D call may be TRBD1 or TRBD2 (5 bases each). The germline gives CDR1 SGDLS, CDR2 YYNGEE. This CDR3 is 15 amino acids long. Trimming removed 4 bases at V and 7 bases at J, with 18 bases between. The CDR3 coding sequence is TGTGCCAGCAGCCCCCCCGGGACCATAGGGAATGAGCAGTTCTTC. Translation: CASSPPGTIGNEQFF. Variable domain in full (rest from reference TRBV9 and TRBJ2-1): DSGVTQTPKHLITATGQRVTLRCSPRSGDLSVYWYQQSLDQGLQFLIQYYNGEERAKGNILERFSAQQFPDLHSELNLSSLELGDSALYFCASSPPGTIGNEQFFGPGTRLTVL.

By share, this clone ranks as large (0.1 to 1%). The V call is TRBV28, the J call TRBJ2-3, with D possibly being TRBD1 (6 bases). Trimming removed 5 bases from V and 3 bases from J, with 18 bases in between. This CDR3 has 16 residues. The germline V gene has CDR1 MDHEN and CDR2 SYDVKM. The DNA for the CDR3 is TGTGCCAGCAGTATTCCGGGACATCTCTGGACAGATACGCAGTATTTT. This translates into CASSIPGHLWTDTQYF.

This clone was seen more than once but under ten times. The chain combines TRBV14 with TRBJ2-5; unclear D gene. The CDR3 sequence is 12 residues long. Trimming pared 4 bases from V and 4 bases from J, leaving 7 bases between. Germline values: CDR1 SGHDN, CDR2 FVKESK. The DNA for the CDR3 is TGTGCCAGCAGCCTCATTGGAGAGACCCAGTACTTC. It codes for CASSLIGETQYF.

In nucleotides, the CDR3 is TGTGCCAGCAGTTTCCCCAACACTGAAGCTTTCTTT. This translates into CASSFPNTEAFF. The chain couples TRBV6-8 to TRBJ1-1; D remains ambiguous. CDR3 length: 12 residues. Germline assignment: CDR1 MNHGY and CDR2 SAAAGT. Between the trimmed V and J ends, which lost 4 bases and 2 bases, there was a span of 5 bases.

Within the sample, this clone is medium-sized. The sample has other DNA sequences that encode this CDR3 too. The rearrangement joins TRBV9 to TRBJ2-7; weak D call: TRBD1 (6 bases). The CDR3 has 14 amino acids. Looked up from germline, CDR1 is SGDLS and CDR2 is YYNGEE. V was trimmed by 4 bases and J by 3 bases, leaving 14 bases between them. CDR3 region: CASSPPGHHYEQYF. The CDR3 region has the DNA TGTGCCAGCAGCCCTCCGGGACACCACTACGAGCAGTACTTC. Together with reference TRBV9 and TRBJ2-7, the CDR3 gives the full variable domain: DSGVTQTPKHLITATGQRVTLRCSPRSGDLSVYWYQQSLDQGLQFLIQYYNGEERAKGNILERFSAQQFPDLHSELNLSSLELGDSALYFCASSPPGHHYEQYFGPGTRLTVT.

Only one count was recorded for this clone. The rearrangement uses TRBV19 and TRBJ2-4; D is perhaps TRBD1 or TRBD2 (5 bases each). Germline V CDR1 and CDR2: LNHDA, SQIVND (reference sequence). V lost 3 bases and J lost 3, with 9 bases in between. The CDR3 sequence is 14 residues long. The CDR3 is CASSIRGVKNIQYF. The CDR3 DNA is TGTGCCAGTAGTATCCGAGGGGTCAAAAACATTCAGTACTTC.

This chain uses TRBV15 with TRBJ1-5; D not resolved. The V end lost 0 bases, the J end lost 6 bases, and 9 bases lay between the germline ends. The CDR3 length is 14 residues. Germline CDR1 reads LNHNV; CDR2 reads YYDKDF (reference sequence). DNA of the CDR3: TGTGCCACCAGCAGAGATCCGGGAGGTCAGCCCCAGCATTTT. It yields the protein CATSRDPGGQPQHF.

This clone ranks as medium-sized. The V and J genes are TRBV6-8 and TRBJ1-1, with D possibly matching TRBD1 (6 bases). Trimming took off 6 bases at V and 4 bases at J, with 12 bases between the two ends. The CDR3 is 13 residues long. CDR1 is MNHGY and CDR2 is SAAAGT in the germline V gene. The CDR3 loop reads CASRVDSLTEAFF. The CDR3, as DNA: TGTGCCAGCAGAGTGGACAGCCTCACTGAAGCTTTCTTT.

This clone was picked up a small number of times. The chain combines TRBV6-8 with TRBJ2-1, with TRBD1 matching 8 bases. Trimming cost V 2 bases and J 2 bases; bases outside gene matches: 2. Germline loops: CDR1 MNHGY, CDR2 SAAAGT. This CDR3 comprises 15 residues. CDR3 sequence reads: CASSYGRGPYNEQFF. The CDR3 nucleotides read TGTGCCAGCAGTTACGGCAGGGGGCCCTACAATGAGCAGTTCTTC.

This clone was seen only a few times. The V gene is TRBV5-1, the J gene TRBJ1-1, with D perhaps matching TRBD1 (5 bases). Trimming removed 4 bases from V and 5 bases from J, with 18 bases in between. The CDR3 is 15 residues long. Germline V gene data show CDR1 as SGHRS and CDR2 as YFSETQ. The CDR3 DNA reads TGCGCCAGCAGCATGTCGGGGCGGGCGGAGACTGAAGCTTTCTTT. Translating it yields CASSMSGRAETEAFF. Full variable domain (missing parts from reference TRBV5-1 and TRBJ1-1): KAGVTQTPRYLIKTRGQQVTLSCSPISGHRSVSWYQQTPGQGLQFLFEYFSETQRNKGNFPGRFSGRQFSNSRSEMNVSTLELGDSALYLCASSMSGRAETEAFFGQGTRLTVV.

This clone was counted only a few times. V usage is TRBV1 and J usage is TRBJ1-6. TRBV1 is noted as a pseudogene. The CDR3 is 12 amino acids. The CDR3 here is CASSQEWGALHF. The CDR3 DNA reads TGCGCCAGCAGCCAAGAGTGGGGGGCCCTCCACTTT.

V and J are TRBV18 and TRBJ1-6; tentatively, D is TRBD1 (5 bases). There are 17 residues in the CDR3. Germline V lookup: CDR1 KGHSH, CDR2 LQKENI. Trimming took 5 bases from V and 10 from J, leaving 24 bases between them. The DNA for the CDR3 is TGTGCCAGCTCATTCGACCCAGGGCTCGCGGGTTCGTCACCCCTCCACTTT. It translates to CASSFDPGLAGSSPLHF. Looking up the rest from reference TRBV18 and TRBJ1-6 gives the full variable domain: NAGVMQNPRHLVRRRGQEARLRCSPMKGHSHVYWYRQLPEEGLKFMVYLQKENIIDESGMPKERFSAEFPKEGPSILRIQQVVRGDSAAYFCASSFDPGLAGSSPLHFGNGTRLTVT.

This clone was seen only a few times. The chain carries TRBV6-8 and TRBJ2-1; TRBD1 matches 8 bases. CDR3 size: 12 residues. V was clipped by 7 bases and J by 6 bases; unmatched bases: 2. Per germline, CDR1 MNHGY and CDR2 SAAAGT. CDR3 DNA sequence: TGTGCCAGCACGGACAGGGCCAATGAGCAGTTCTTC. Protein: CASTDRANEQFF.

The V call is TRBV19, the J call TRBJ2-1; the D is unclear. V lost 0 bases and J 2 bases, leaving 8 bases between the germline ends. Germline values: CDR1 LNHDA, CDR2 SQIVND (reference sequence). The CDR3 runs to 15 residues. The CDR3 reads CASSIEAEAYNEQFF. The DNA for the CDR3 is TGTGCCAGTAGTATAGAGGCTGAAGCCTACAATGAGCAGTTCTTC.

The CDR3 DNA reads TGTGCCAGCAACGACAGGCGTTATGGCTACACCTTC. This encodes CASNDRRYGYTF. The gene calls are TRBV6-8 and TRBJ1-2, with D maybe TRBD1 (6 bases). The germline CDR1 and CDR2 sequences are MNHGY and SAAAGT. The CDR3 is 12 amino acids. The ends were cut back, 7 bases at V and 5 bases at J, with 11 bases in the middle.

The CDR3 spells CASCCRETRYYGYTF. Written as DNA, the CDR3 is TGTGCCAGCTGTTGTCGGGAGACCCGGTACTATGGCTACACCTTC. The gene calls are TRBV6-8 and TRBJ1-2; D ambiguous. Between the trimmed V and J ends, which lost 8 bases and 3 bases, there was a span of 19 bases. The germline V gene encodes CDR1 MNHGY and CDR2 SAAAGT. The CDR3 runs to 15 residues.

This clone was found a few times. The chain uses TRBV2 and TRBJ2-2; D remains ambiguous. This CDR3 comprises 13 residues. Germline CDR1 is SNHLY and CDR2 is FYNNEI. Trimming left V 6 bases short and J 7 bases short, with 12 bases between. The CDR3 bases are TGTGCCAGCAGCGTAGGTCCCGGCGGGGAGCTGTTTTTT. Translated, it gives CASSVGPGGELFF.

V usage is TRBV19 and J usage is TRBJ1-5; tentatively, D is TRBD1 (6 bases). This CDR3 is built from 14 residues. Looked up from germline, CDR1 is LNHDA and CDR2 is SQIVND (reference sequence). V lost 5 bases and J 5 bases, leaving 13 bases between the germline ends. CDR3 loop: CASSQRDKDQPQHF. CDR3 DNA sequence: TGTGCCAGTAGTCAGAGGGACAAGGATCAGCCCCAGCATTTT.